This T cell receptor beta chain was profiled in a study of radiotherapy plus CTLA-4 blockade in lung cancer. The V gene end was trimmed by 5 bases and the J gene end by 4 bases; junction bases not matched to a gene: 11. Germline loops: CDR1 LNHDA, CDR2 SQIVND (reference sequence). CDR3 length equals 15 residues. The method was immunoSEQ multiplex PCR; TCRdb's version includes in-frame clones alone and lacks a portion of them. The sample carries about 46,000 clones, 77% recorded once. This TCR was recovered from a human donor with non-small cell lung cancer whose response to radiotherapy plus ipilimumab could not be evaluated. Sequencing used peripheral blood, obtained from a patient treated with radiotherapy plus ipilimumab. This sequence joins TRBV19 and TRBJ2-7; TRBD1 matches 7 bases. The CDR3 reads CASSLSPTGYYEQYF. In nucleotides, the CDR3 is TGTGCCAGTAGTCTTTCGCCGACAGGGTATTACGAGCAGTACTTC.